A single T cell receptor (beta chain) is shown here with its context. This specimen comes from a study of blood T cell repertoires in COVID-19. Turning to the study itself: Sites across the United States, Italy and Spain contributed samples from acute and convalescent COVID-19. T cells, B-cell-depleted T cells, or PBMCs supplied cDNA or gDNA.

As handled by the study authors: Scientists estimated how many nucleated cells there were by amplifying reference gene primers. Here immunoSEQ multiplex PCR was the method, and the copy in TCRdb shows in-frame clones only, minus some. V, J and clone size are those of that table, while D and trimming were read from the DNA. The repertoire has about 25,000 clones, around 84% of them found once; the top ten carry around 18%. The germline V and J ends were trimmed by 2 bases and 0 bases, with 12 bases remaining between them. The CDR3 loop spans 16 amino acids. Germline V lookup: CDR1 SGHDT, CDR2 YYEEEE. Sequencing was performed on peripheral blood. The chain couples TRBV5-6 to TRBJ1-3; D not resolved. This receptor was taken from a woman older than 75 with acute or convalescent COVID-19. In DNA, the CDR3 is TGTGCCAGCAGCTTATTAGCCGGGAGCTCTGGAAACACCATATATTTT. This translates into CASSLLAGSSGNTIYF.